This T cell receptor (beta chain) is drawn from a study of T-cell memory formation after mild COVID-19. The germline V gene encodes CDR1 MNHEY and CDR2 SVGAGI. V lost 2 bases and J 5 bases, leaving 19 bases between the germline ends. The CDR3 consists of 16 residues. Concerning this clonotype itself: Antigen specificity is unknown.

The 5'RACE method, run with constant-segment primers, produced TCR alpha and TCR beta cDNA libraries (carrying sample barcodes and UMIs). TCRdb re-analysed the 5' RACE reads in MiXCR, keeping a single row per CDR3 protein. The sample yields 560,000 or so distinct CDR3 sequences, around a sixth seen once. Regarding the study as a whole: CD8+ contracting clones occupied EMRA, while CD4+ ones occupied mainly CM and EM. The pre-infection memory compartment contained some responding clones, suggesting cross-reactive memory joined.

This TCR derives from an adult woman who had mild COVID-19 (a few samples of this study predate the infection). Cell type and time point are not known. The rearrangement joins TRBV6-5 to TRBJ2-7; possible D gene TRBD2, 6 bases. The sequenced sample was PBMCs or a T cell subset sorted from them (not recorded which). CDR3 amino acids: CASSYRAGWDSDEQYF. CDR3 nucleotides: TGTGCCAGCAGTTACAGGGCAGGGTGGGACTCGGACGAGCAGTACTTC.